What follows are 3 T cell receptor beta chains derived from one specimen sequenced in a study of human T cells and chemical hapten exposure (dated by TCRdb to about 2021). Preparation of the library involved RACE. Instrument on record: NextSeq 500. The public reads were reanalyzed by TCRdb: fastp trimming at Q25, MiXCR alignment, in-frame beta chains only. Rows matching on CDR3 protein sequence are summarized as one entry with the most common DNA and genes. For this sample the table gives around 69,000 distinct CDR3 sequences, of which about 9.4% were detected only once. The ten largest make up roughly 3.3% of the sample. The time point label on this specimen signifies: patch test 1, 2 weeks after DPC sensitization. The label giving this sample's treatment or condition can be read as: therapeutic diphenylcyclopropenone sensitization with weekly scalp DPC. The source material was whole blood, sampled in connection with sensitization to the hapten diphenylcyclopropenone (DPC). These receptors all stem from a woman aged 40 to 55 with alopecia areata. Some clones in this sample may be carry-over from other donors' samples.

This clonotype has at least ten counts. The rearrangement links TRBV29-1 to TRBJ2-7, with D unclear. Trimming stripped 4 bases from V and 1 base from J, with 5 bases between. The V gene's germline CDR1 is SQVTM and CDR2 ANQGSEA. The CDR3 runs to 11 residues. In nucleotides, the CDR3 is TGCAGCGTTGGGTCTTCCTACGAGCAGTACTTC. Its translation: CSVGSSYEQYF.

This clonotype was counted only a few times. This chain uses TRBV19 with TRBJ2-5, with 9 nucleotides matching TRBD2. The germline V gene encodes CDR1 LNHDA and CDR2 SQIVND (reference sequence). The CDR3 sequence is 13 residues long. V dropped 5 bases and J dropped 4; count of bases not matched to a gene: 2. The CDR3 coding sequence is TGTGCCAGTAGTGATAGCGGGGGAGAGACCCAGTACTTC. Translation gives CASSDSGGETQYF.

This clonotype was recorded many times. This rearrangement joins TRBV28 to TRBJ1-3; possible D gene TRBD1, 5 bases. Germline-derived CDR1 and CDR2 are MDHEN and SYDVKM. V lost 4 bases, J lost 3 bases, and 7 bases lay in between. This CDR3 is built from 13 residues. CDR3 region: CASSSDSGNTIYF. The CDR3 DNA reads as TGTGCCAGCAGTTCCGACAGTGGAAACACCATATATTTT.